This T cell receptor (beta chain) originates from a study of shared clonotypes between healthy human individuals. V was cut by 4 bases and J by 2 bases, with 9 bases left in between. Germline lookup yields CDR1 LNHDA and CDR2 SQIVND (reference sequence). There are 13 residues in the CDR3. As regards this clone: Its antigen is not identified. Other DNA sequences within the sample encode an identical CDR3.

At deep level, the assay was performed. Authors' data handling: For the immunoSEQ data, sequences were junction-only without quality scores, so filtering differed. Using immunoSEQ multiplex PCR, the repertoire was profiled, and TCRdb retains in-frame clones only, with some absent. The V and J calls and clone size were taken over from that table, and D and trimming were inferred from the DNA. The sample yields 800,000 to 1,200,000 clones, more than 75% seen once. Study-wide results and limits: Estimated clonotype richness was generally higher in naive than memory subsets. Naive CD4 clonotypes overlapped across a handful of donors at about 5%.

V is TRBV19 and J is TRBJ2-7; D possibly corresponds to TRBD1 (5 bases). The TCR originated in a man younger than 30 in good health. Some clones in this sample may be carry-over from other donors' samples. Input material: memory CD4+ T cells from PBMCs. Subset specified: CD45RA-negative fraction. CDR3 sequence: CASSNQGTYEQYF. The CDR3 region has the DNA TGTGCCAGTAGTAACCAGGGAACCTACGAGCAGTACTTC.